The clone carrying this TCR beta chain was recorded at least ten times. Its antigen is unidentified. The data derive from a study of identical twins. Whole-study findings and limits: Invariant MAIT and iNKT cells could partly confound zero-insertion analyses. Models, which agreed with sharing between unrelated individuals, nonetheless underestimated the out-of-frame TCR alpha sharing seen in monozygotic twins. Interpretation of the results relied on cross-sectional statistical analysis and not on following the same donors. Fewer insertions marked abundant cord blood beta clonotypes; young adult naive trended weakly, memory not at all.

Between the trimmed V and J ends, which lost 3 bases and 3 bases, there was a span of 11 bases. The length of the CDR3 is 14 residues. Per germline, CDR1 SGHRS and CDR2 YFSETQ. TCRdb used MiXCR to reprocess the 5' RACE reads, holding one entry per CDR3 protein. The profile shows a few hundred thousand distinct CDR3 sequences, roughly 10% of them singletons. The rearrangement joins TRBV5-1 to TRBJ2-3; D ambiguous. This clonotype was sampled from a man aged 45-65 years in good health. Sequencing was done on a sample of memory T cells sorted from blood. The CDR3 loop is CASSSSTGTDTQYF. CDR3 nucleotides: TGCGCCAGCAGCTCTTCCACTGGAACAGATACGCAGTATTTT.